Shown below are 5 T cell receptor beta chains from a single sample sequenced in a study of blood T cells in healthy people across ages. Sample-barcoded 5' priming and a J-beta primer mix drove a second PCR of roughly 6 to 12 cycles. TCRdb re-analysed the 5' RACE reads in MiXCR, keeping a single row per CDR3 protein. Here the sample spans hundreds of thousands of distinct CDR3 sequences, roughly 52% being singletons. Sequencing was carried out using blood. Receptors were obtained from a man aged 30-40 years in good health.

The CDR3 DNA reads as TGTGCCAGCCGACTAGCGGGGGCTAAAGAGACCCAGTACTTC. Its protein is CASRLAGAKETQYF. The chain links TRBV6-6 to TRBJ2-5, with TRBD2 identical over 12 bases. Trimming removed 8 bases from V and 3 bases from J; junction bases left unmatched: 4. The CDR3 covers 14 residues. Germline CDR1 and CDR2: MNHNY and SVGAGI (reference sequence).

CDR3 coding DNA: TGTGCCAGCAGCTCCTGGACTAGCGTCACCCAAGAGACCCAGTACTTC. It translates to CASSSWTSVTQETQYF. The chain recombines TRBV3-1 with TRBJ2-5, with 9 bases matching TRBD2. Germline CDR1 and CDR2: LGHDT and YNNKEL (reference sequence). This CDR3 has 16 residues. V lost 5 bases to trimming and J lost 1 base; unmatched junction nucleotides: 8.

The chain recombines TRBV7-9 with TRBJ2-5; 7 bases line up with TRBD2. V lost 3 bases, J lost 11 bases, and 18 bases stayed unmatched. The CDR3 runs 16 residues. The germline gives CDR1 SEHNR, CDR2 FQNEAQ (reference sequence). CDR3 sequence (DNA): TGTGCCAGCAGCTTCGGTGGGGGGGTTGAAGTCAATGAGCAGTACTTC. Its protein is CASSFGGGVEVNEQYF.

This rearrangement joins TRBV5-1 to TRBJ2-1, with a weak D call TRBD1 (5 bases). The length of the CDR3 is 15 residues. CDR1 is SGHRS, CDR2 YFSETQ, per germline. The V end lost 0 bases, the J end lost 4 bases, and 11 bases lay between the germline ends. CDR3 loop: CASSLAPGRYNEQFF. In nucleotides, the CDR3 is TGCGCCAGCAGCTTGGCGCCAGGGCGGTACAATGAGCAGTTCTTC.

The genes are TRBV5-6 and TRBJ1-6; 7 nucleotides agree with TRBD1. Trimming cost V 3 bases and J 13 bases; bases outside gene matches: 10. This CDR3 comprises 14 residues. The germline V gene has CDR1 SGHDT and CDR2 YYEEEE. For the CDR3, the DNA is TGTGCCAGCAGCTCCGGACAGGCGGGGGTTCCCCTCCACTTT. Translated, it gives CASSSGQAGVPLHF.